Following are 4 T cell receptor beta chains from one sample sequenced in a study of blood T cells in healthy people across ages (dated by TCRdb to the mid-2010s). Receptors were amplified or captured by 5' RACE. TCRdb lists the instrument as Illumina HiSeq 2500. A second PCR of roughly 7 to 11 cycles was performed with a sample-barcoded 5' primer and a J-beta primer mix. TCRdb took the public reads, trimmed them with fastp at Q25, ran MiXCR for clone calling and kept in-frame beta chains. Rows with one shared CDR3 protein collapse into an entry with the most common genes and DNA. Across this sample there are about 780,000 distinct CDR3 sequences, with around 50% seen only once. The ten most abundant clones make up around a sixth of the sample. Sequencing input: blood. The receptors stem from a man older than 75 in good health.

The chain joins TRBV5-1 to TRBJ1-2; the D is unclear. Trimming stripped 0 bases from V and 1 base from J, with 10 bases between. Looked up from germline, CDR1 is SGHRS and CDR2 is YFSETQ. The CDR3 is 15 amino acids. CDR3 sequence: CASSLEVGRNYGYTF. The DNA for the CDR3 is TGCGCCAGCAGCTTGGAAGTGGGTCGTAACTATGGCTACACCTTC. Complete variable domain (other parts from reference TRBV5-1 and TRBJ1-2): KAGVTQTPRYLIKTRGQQVTLSCSPISGHRSVSWYQQTPGQGLQFLFEYFSETQRNKGNFPGRFSGRQFSNSRSEMNVSTLELGDSALYLCASSLEVGRNYGYTFGSGTRLTVV.

CDR3 sequence reads: CASRTTGGDYQPQHF. The CDR3 region has the DNA TGTGCCAGCAGGACGACAGGGGGAGACTATCAGCCCCAGCATTTT. The chain recombines TRBV28 with TRBJ1-5; 9 bases map to TRBD1. The CDR3 totals 15 residues. The V gene end was trimmed by 6 bases and the J gene end by 5 bases; junction bases not matched to a gene: 8. Per the germline V gene, CDR1 is MDHEN and CDR2 is SYDVKM.

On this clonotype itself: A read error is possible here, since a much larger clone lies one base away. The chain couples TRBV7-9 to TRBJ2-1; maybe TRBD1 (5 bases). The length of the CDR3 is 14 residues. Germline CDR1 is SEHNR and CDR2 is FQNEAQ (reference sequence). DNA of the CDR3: TGTGCCGGCAGCCCAGGACATAGGTACAATGAGCAGTTCTTC. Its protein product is CAGSPGHRYNEQFF.

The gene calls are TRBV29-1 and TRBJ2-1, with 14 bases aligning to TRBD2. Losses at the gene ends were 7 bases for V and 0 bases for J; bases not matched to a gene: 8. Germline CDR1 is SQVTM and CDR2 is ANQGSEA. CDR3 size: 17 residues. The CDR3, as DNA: TGCAGCGCGCGGACTAGCGGGAGGACGAGCTCCTACAATGAGCAGTTCTTC. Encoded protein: CSARTSGRTSSYNEQFF.